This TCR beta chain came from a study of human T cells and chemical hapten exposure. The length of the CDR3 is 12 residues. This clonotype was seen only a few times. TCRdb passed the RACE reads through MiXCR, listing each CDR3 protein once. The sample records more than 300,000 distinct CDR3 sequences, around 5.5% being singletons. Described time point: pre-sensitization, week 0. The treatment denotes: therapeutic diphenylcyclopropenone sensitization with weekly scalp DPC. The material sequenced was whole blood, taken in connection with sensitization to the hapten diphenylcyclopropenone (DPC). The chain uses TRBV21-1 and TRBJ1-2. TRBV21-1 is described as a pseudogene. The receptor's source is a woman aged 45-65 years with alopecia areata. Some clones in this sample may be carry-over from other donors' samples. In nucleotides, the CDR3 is TGTGCCAGCAGCAAAGATAAAGGGGGCTACACCTTC. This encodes CASSKDKGGYTF.